This T cell receptor beta chain was captured in a study of blood T cell repertoires in COVID-19. In the study overall: Material from acute and convalescent COVID-19 was sourced from the United States, Italy and Spain. PBMCs, B-cell-depleted T cells, or T cells were the source of the cDNA or gDNA that made up the material.

Original processing notes: Using reference gene primer amplification, nucleated cell counts were estimated. Measured with immunoSEQ multiplex PCR; TCRdb has only the in-frame clones, and not every one. Clone size and the V and J calls come from that table; the DNA yielded D and trimming. The sample holds about 120,000 clones; 60% to 85% are singletons and the top ten take about 2.1%. Unmatched junction bases numbered 8, after V lost 5 bases and J lost 0 bases. CDR1 is LGHDT, CDR2 YNNKEL, per germline (reference sequence). CDR3 length: 16 amino acids. Sequencing used peripheral blood. The sequence derives from a man aged 65 to 79 with acute or convalescent COVID-19. The V gene is TRBV3-1 (or the pseudogene TRBV3-2), the J gene TRBJ2-3, with TRBD2 identical over 7 bases. The DNA for the CDR3 is TGTGCCAGCAGCTGGTGGGGGGGGGAAAGCACAGATACGCAGTATTTT. Its protein is CASSWWGGESTDTQYF.